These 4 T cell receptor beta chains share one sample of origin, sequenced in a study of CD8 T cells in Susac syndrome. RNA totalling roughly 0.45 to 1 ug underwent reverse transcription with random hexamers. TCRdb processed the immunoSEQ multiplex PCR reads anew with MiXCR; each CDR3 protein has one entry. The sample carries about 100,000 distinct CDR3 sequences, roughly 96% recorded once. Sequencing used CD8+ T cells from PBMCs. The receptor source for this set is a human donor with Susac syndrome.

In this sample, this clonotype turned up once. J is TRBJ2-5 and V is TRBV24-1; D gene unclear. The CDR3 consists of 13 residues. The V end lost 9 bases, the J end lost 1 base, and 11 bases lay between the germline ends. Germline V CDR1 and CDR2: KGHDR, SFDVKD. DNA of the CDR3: TGTGCCACCGAAGACAATAGCCAAGAGACCCAGTACTTC. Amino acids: CATEDNSQETQYF.

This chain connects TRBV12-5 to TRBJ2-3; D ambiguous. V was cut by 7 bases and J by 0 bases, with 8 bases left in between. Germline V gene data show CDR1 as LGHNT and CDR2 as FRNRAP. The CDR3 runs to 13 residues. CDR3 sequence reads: CASAPSSTDTQYF. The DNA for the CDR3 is TGTGCTAGTGCCCCTTCTAGCACAGATACGCAGTATTTT. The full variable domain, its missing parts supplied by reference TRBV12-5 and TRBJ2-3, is DARVTQTPRHKVTEMGQEVTMRCQPILGHNTVFWYRQTMMQGLELLAYFRNRAPLDDSGMPKDRFSAEMPDATLATLKIQPSEPRDSAVYFCASAPSSTDTQYFGPGTRLTVL.

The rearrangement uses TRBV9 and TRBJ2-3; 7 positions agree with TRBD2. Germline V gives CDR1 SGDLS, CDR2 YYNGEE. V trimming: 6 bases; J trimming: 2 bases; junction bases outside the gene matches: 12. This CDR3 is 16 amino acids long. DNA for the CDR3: TGTGCCAGCACCTCGGGGGGAGGACGGTTCACAGATACGCAGTATTTT. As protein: CASTSGGGRFTDTQYF.

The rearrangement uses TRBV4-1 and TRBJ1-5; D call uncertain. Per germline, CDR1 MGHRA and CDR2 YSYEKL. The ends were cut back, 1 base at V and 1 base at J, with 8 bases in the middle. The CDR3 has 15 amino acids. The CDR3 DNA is TGCGCCAGCAGCCAAGGTTTGAACAGCAATCAGCCCCAGCATTTT. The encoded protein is CASSQGLNSNQPQHF.